The rows below give T cell receptor beta chains drawn from one sample of a study of blood T cell repertoires in COVID-19. Using immunoSEQ multiplex PCR, the repertoire was profiled, and TCRdb retains in-frame clones only, with some absent. The table records roughly 100,000 clones, approximately 90% of them present only once. The material sequenced was peripheral blood. The receptor source for this set is a man in his fifties in a cohort sampled during active COVID-19. Each CDR3 is given with its conserved first and last residue. A D gene is named only where the DNA matches it firmly. Clone size is not always given. Where it is, it says once, few, many or a class for expanded clones.

size,V,D,J,CDR3,DNA
NA,TRBV2,TRBD2,TRBJ2-3,CASRGASGGADTQYF,TGTGCCAGCAGGGGAGCTAGCGGGGGAGCAGATACGCAGTATTTT
NA,TRBV4-1,NA,TRBJ2-1,CASSQNSLATNEQFF,TGCGCCAGCAGCCAAAACTCCCTAGCAACTAATGAGCAGTTCTTC
once,TRBV7-2,NA,TRBJ2-5,CASSALPFGGGAQETQYF,TGTGCCAGCAGCGCGCTCCCCTTCGGTGGCGGGGCCCAAGAGACCCAGTACTTC
once,TRBV3-1/TRBV3-2,NA,TRBJ2-1,CASSRGGGNEQFF,TGTGCCAGCAGCCGAGGGGGGGGCAATGAGCAGTTCTTC
NA,TRBV11-2,NA,TRBJ1-6,CASSLVPGANSPLHF,TGTGCCAGCAGCTTAGTCCCAGGGGCGAATTCACCCCTCCACTTT
once,TRBV11-2,TRBD2,TRBJ2-3,CASSSTSGSSTDTQYF,TGTGCCAGCAGCTCCACTAGCGGATCTAGCACAGATACGCAGTATTTT
NA,TRBV19,NA,TRBJ2-2,CASSIGVRANTGELFF,TGTGCCAGTAGTATCGGGGTAAGGGCGAACACCGGGGAGCTGTTTTTT
NA,TRBV3-1/TRBV3-2,TRBD1,TRBJ1-1,CASRKDRGLNTEAFF,TGTGCCAGCAGGAAGGACAGGGGGTTGAACACTGAAGCTTTCTTT
NA,TRBV23-1,NA,TRBJ1-2,CASSQFPLDSFSGYTF,TGCGCCAGCAGTCAATTCCCCCTCGACAGTTTTAGCGGCTACACCTTC
NA,TRBV5-1,NA,TRBJ1-2,CASTADSVGYGYTF,TGCGCCAGCACAGCAGACAGTGTGGGTTATGGCTACACCTTC
NA,TRBV11-3,TRBD2,TRBJ2-1,CASSLASGGGDEQFF,TGTGCCAGCAGCTTAGCCAGCGGGGGAGGAGATGAGCAGTTCTTC
NA,TRBV5-1,TRBD1,TRBJ1-6,CASSLRPGTGGADSPLHF,TGCGCCAGCAGCCTTCGACCTGGGACAGGGGGCGCGGATTCACCCCTCCACTTT
NA,TRBV7-9,NA,TRBJ1-2,CASSYHTTGNLNYGYTF,TGTGCCAGCAGCTACCATACCACAGGGAACCTCAACTATGGCTACACCTTC
NA,TRBV5-4,TRBD2,TRBJ2-2,CASSTGLAGSTGELFF,TGTGCCAGCAGTACCGGACTAGCGGGGAGTACCGGGGAGCTGTTTTTT
NA,TRBV7-9,NA,TRBJ2-7,CASSAGHLYEQYF,TGTGCCAGCAGCGCCGGACACCTCTACGAGCAGTACTTC
NA,TRBV6-1,TRBD1,TRBJ1-1,CASSAQGAGLVNTEAFF,TGTGCCAGCAGTGCCCAGGGGGCTGGGTTAGTGAACACTGAAGCTTTCTTT
NA,TRBV25-1,NA,TRBJ2-1,CASSDRNEQFF,TGTGCCAGCAGTGACAGAAATGAGCAGTTCTTC
NA,TRBV3-1/TRBV3-2,NA,TRBJ2-5,CASSQDGTAQETQYF,TGTGCCAGCAGCCAAGATGGTACAGCTCAAGAGACCCAGTACTTC
once,TRBV6-5,NA,TRBJ1-1,CASSSADRNTEAFF,TGTGCCAGCAGTTCCGCAGACAGGAACACTGAAGCTTTCTTT
NA,TRBV6-5,TRBD2,TRBJ2-1,CASSYSTRGGSNEQFF,TGTGCCAGCAGTTACTCGACCCGGGGGGGGTCGAATGAGCAGTTCTTC
NA,TRBV9,NA,TRBJ1-2,CASSQGQPHGYTF,TGTGCCAGCAGCCAAGGACAGCCCCATGGCTACACCTTC
few,TRBV6-6,NA,TRBJ1-5,CASSSFQGNQPQHF,TGTGCCAGCAGTTCGTTCCAGGGCAATCAGCCCCAGCATTTT